Here is one TCR beta chain with its context. Its specificity is not known. Priming with a constant-region primer yielded TCR beta cDNA from roughly 490 ng total RNA. ARM-PCR, slightly modified, supplied the TCR beta libraries through three nested multiplex PCR rounds. It was with TRBV1-TRBV30 forward primers and a C-beta reverse primer that the first two PCR rounds were run, at approximately 9 cycles each. A single record per CDR3 protein comes from TCRdb applying MiXCR to the multiplex PCR reads. The top ten hold roughly a quarter of the sample, which has approximately 73,000 distinct CDR3 sequences, roughly 69% seen once. The source of the sample is a study of tumor-infiltrating lymphocytes in primary liver carcinoma. The wider study: The study enrolled male and female patients aged 30 to 69 years.

Study outcomes and limitations: Tumor top-250-clone fraction significantly exceeded that of blood (p = 0.039).

CDR1 and CDR2 (germline): SGHKS, YYEKEE (reference sequence). V lost 2 bases, J lost 3 bases, and 15 bases lay in between. The CDR3 runs 15 residues. Without any cell sorting, roughly 20-32 mg of bulk tissue yielded co-extracted RNA and DNA. The sampling covered five separate regions of each tumor. Sequencing used liver tumor tissue from sampling region 4. Documented subset: tumor region T4, right-lateral pole. The chain is built from TRBV5-5 and TRBJ2-7; maybe TRBD1 (6 bases). This receptor was taken from a man in his forties or fifties with primary liver carcinoma and hepatitis B virus infection. DNA of the CDR3: TGTGCCAGCAGCTTTAGTGGGACATTGATCTACGAGCAGTACTTC. It specifies CASSFSGTLIYEQYF.